These 24 T cell receptor beta chains came from one sample sequenced in a study of cytomegalovirus exposure and HLA in healthy donors (TCRdb year 2017). Library preparation was by the immunoSEQ multiplex PCR assay. A mixture of 60 forward primers for TCR Vbeta segments and 13 reverse primers for TCR Jbeta segments was used in the multiplex PCR. TCRdb holds this immuneACCESS table with in-frame rearrangements only. Some clones are missing; in checked studies, unresolved V genes explain under half, and the rest has no known cause. The sample table lists fewer than 120,000 clones, 70% to 85% of them with a count of one. Roughly 6.2% of the sample belongs to the ten largest clones. The sequencing sample was made of PBMCs. The receptors come from a man younger than 40 in good health and CMV-seropositive.

The rearrangement joins TRBV15 to TRBJ2-7, with a weak D call TRBD1 (6 bases). Germline V gene lookup returns CDR1 LNHNV and CDR2 YYDKDF (reference sequence). With 8 bases removed from V and 0 bases from J, the gap between germline ends came to 17 bases. The CDR3 contains 15 residues. In nucleotides, the CDR3 is TGTGCCACCGGTCTACCGGGACAAAACTCCTACGAGCAGTACTTC. This translates into CATGLPGQNSYEQYF.

This clone was observed once. Other nucleotide sequences from this sample produce the same CDR3. The J gene is TRBJ1-3, the V gene TRBV9, with a tentative D call TRBD1 (5 bases). Looked up from germline, CDR1 is SGDLS and CDR2 is YYNGEE. Trimming took off 2 bases at V and 3 bases at J, with 15 bases between the two ends. The CDR3 has 16 amino acids. The CDR3 is CASSVVSGGGGNTIYF. The CDR3 DNA reads TGTGCCAGCAGCGTGGTGTCGGGGGGTGGTGGAAACACCATATATTTT.

This clone was detected only a few times. The V and J genes are TRBV7-2 and TRBJ1-1; weak D call: TRBD1 (6 bases). The CDR3 has 14 amino acids. Per the germline V gene, CDR1 is SGHTA and CDR2 is FQGNSA. Trimming left V 6 bases short and J 3 bases short, with 14 bases between. The CDR3 DNA sequence: TGTGCCAGCAGGAGGGGGGGATTTGACACTGAAGCTTTCTTT. It codes for CASRRGGFDTEAFF. Based on the CDR3 plus reference TRBV7-2 and TRBJ1-1, the full variable domain is GAGVSQSPSNKVTEKGKDVELRCDPISGHTALYWYRQSLGQGLEFLIYFQGNSAPDKSGLPSDRFSAERTGGSVSTLTIQRTQQEDSAVYLCASRRGGFDTEAFFGQGTRLTVV.

The chain is built from TRBV5-4 and TRBJ1-5, with no clear D. Germline V CDR1 and CDR2: SGHNT, YYREEE (reference sequence). Trimming removed 4 bases from V and 11 bases from J, with 22 bases in between. The CDR3 is 15 amino acids. CDR3 coding DNA: TGTGCCAGCAGCCAAACCGGGTCTCCTGGGGAGGCCCAGCATTTT. Its translation: CASSQTGSPGEAQHF.

This clone came up once. This chain connects TRBV7-2 to TRBJ2-6; 9 nucleotides line up with TRBD1. The CDR3 covers 17 residues. Unmatched junction bases numbered 1, after V lost 1 base and J lost 0 bases. Germline V lookup: CDR1 SGHTA, CDR2 FQGNSA. Written as DNA, the CDR3 is TGTGCCAGCAGCTTAGGGACAGGGGACTCTGGGGCCAACGTCCTGACTTTC. Its translation: CASSLGTGDSGANVLTF.

V and J are TRBV5-1 and TRBJ1-3; D not certain. Per germline, CDR1 SGHRS and CDR2 YFSETQ. V lost 4 bases, J lost 3 bases, and 11 bases lay in between. The CDR3 has 14 amino acids. The chain's CDR3 is CASSPNLNGNTIYF. CDR3 sequence (DNA): TGCGCCAGCAGCCCTAACTTGAATGGAAACACCATATATTTT.

This rearrangement joins TRBV11-2 to TRBJ2-7, with a possible D match to TRBD2 (6 bases). The CDR3 has 16 amino acids. From germline, CDR1 is SGHAT and CDR2 FQNNGV. V was trimmed by 0 bases and J by 3 bases, leaving 15 bases between them. The CDR3 nucleotides are TGTGCCAGCAGCTTAGATTCTATGGGACTGGACTACGAGCAGTACTTC. As protein: CASSLDSMGLDYEQYF.

V gene TRBV25-1 combines with J gene TRBJ2-7; a possible D gene is TRBD1 (5 bases). Germline-derived CDR1 and CDR2 are MGHDK and SYGVNS. The V and J ends lost 4 bases and 1 base respectively, with 11 bases between them. The CDR3 loop spans 14 amino acids. The CDR3 nucleotides are TGTGCCAGCAGTGGGCGGAAGGGGTCCTACGAGCAGTACTTC. It translates to CASSGRKGSYEQYF.

The rearrangement links TRBV27 to TRBJ2-5; D uncertain. The DNA end is more similar to TRBJ2-7, so the J call may be wrong. This CDR3 has 13 residues. From germline, CDR1 is MNHEY and CDR2 SMNVEV (reference sequence). The CDR3, as DNA: TGTGCCAGCAGTCCCCTGTGGGACTACGAGCAGTACTTC. It codes for CASSPLWDYEQYF.

This clone was observed a handful of times. The chain uses TRBV9 and TRBJ2-3; TRBD1 matches at 8 bases. The germline CDR1 and CDR2 sequences are SGDLS and YYNGEE. V lost 0 bases and J lost 3; bases outside the gene matches: 0. The CDR3 has 14 amino acids. CDR3 region: CASSVGQGTDTQYF. In DNA form, the CDR3 reads TGTGCCAGCAGCGTAGGACAGGGGACAGATACGCAGTATTTT. Looking up the rest from reference TRBV9 and TRBJ2-3 gives the full variable domain: DSGVTQTPKHLITATGQRVTLRCSPRSGDLSVYWYQQSLDQGLQFLIQYYNGEERAKGNILERFSAQQFPDLHSELNLSSLELGDSALYFCASSVGQGTDTQYFGPGTRLTVL.

The chain has TRBV6-1 and TRBJ2-5, with 7 positions matching TRBD2. The CDR3 runs 17 residues. Germline V gene sequence: CDR1 MNHNS, CDR2 SASEGT. The trim removed 2 bases at V and 4 bases at J, leaving 13 bases unmatched. The CDR3 sequence is CASSETPGLRPSETQYF. In DNA form, the CDR3 reads TGTGCCAGCAGTGAAACTCCGGGACTACGACCTTCAGAGACCCAGTACTTC.

J is TRBJ2-1 and V is TRBV6-4; 7 nucleotides align to TRBD1. Per germline, CDR1 MRHNA and CDR2 SNTAGT. V was clipped by 3 bases and J by 4 bases; unmatched bases: 9. The CDR3 spans 16 residues. Written as DNA, the CDR3 is TGTGCCAGCAGTGAGCCAGGGGGAATTCTTTACAATGAGCAGTTCTTC. Residues: CASSEPGGILYNEQFF.

The chain links TRBV5-4 to TRBJ2-1; 7 bases line up with TRBD1. Looked up from germline, CDR1 is SGHNT and CDR2 is YYREEE (reference sequence). Germline trimming cut 4 bases from V and 4 bases from J; bases unmatched to any gene: 8. This CDR3 has 15 amino acids. CDR3 residues: CASSGPGQLYNEQFF. CDR3 nucleotide sequence: TGTGCCAGCAGCGGGCCGGGACAGCTGTACAATGAGCAGTTCTTC.

This chain links TRBV6-1 with TRBJ2-5; a weak D match, TRBD1 (5 bases). V was cut by 1 base and J by 2 bases, with 17 bases left in between. There are 17 residues in the CDR3. Looked up from germline, CDR1 is MNHNS and CDR2 is SASEGT. CDR3 in amino acids: CASSEGYGGHTQETQYF. As DNA, the CDR3 is TGTGCCAGCAGTGAAGGATATGGTGGACACACACAAGAGACCCAGTACTTC.

This chain joins TRBV28 and TRBJ2-3; D perhaps matches TRBD2 (6 bases). V gave up 4 bases and J gave up 0 bases, with 11 bases separating them. Germline-derived CDR1 and CDR2 are MDHEN and SYDVKM. This CDR3 contains 15 residues. The CDR3 here is CASSYPGGSTDTQYF. In DNA, the CDR3 is TGTGCCAGCAGTTACCCTGGGGGGAGCACAGATACGCAGTATTTT. The full variable domain, in which reference TRBV28 and TRBJ2-3 provide the parts outside the CDR3, is DVKVTQSSRYLVKRTGEKVFLECVQDMDHENMFWYRQDPGLGLRLIYFSYDVKMKEKGDIPEGYSVSREKKERFSLILESASTNQTSMYLCASSYPGGSTDTQYFGPGTRLTVL.

The genes are TRBV7-9 and TRBJ2-5; D may be TRBD2 (6 bases). Germline CDR1 is SEHNR and CDR2 is FQNEAQ (reference sequence). V was shortened by 4 bases and J by 2 bases, with 14 bases between the two germline ends. This CDR3 has 15 residues. The DNA for the CDR3 is TGTGCCAGCAGCTCCACACTAGCAGATCAAGAGACCCAGTACTTC. It translates to CASSSTLADQETQYF. The full variable domain, its missing parts supplied by reference TRBV7-9 and TRBJ2-5, is DTGVSQNPRHKITKRGQNVTFRCDPISEHNRLYWYRQTLGQGPEFLTYFQNEAQLEKSRLLSDRFSAERPKGSFSTLEIQRTEQGDSAMYLCASSSTLADQETQYFGPGTRLLVL.

The genes are TRBV29-1 and TRBJ1-6; D not resolved. CDR1 and CDR2 (germline): SQVTM, ANQGSEA. V lost 4 bases, J lost 5 bases, and 9 bases lay in between. The CDR3 spans 13 residues. The CDR3 DNA reads TGCAGCGTTGGCGACACCGATAATTCACCCCTCCACTTT. It encodes CSVGDTDNSPLHF.

The chain links TRBV30 to TRBJ1-6; 7 positions agree with TRBD1. The CDR3 totals 14 residues. The trim removed 1 base at V and 5 bases at J, leaving 2 bases unmatched. From germline, CDR1 is GTSNPN and CDR2 SVGIG (reference sequence). CDR3 bases: TGTGCCTGGAGTGCCGGACAGGATAATTCACCCCTCCACTTT. It translates to CAWSAGQDNSPLHF.

This clone has more than one count but fewer than ten. The rearrangement uses TRBV19 and TRBJ1-1, with 9 bases fitting TRBD1. This CDR3 contains 14 residues. Trimming removed 3 bases from V and 5 bases from J; junction bases left unmatched: 4. Germline-derived CDR1 and CDR2 are LNHDA and SQIVND (reference sequence). The CDR3 coding sequence is TGTGCCAGTAGTATCACAGGGGGCACGACTGAAGCTTTCTTT. This encodes CASSITGGTTEAFF. Supplemented by reference TRBV19 and TRBJ1-1, the full variable domain reads DGGITQSPKYLFRKEGQNVTLSCEQNLNHDAMYWYRQDPGQGLRLIYYSQIVNDFQKGDIAEGYSVSREKKESFPLTVTSAQKNPTAFYLCASSITGGTTEAFFGQGTRLTVV.

The chain uses TRBV25-1 and TRBJ1-1; 11 nucleotides match TRBD1. CDR3 length equals 15 residues. Germline CDR1 and CDR2: MGHDK and SYGVNS. Germline trimming cut 3 bases from V and 6 bases from J; bases unmatched to any gene: 6. The DNA for the CDR3 is TGTGCCAGCAGTGACCCCGGGACAGGGGGGTCTGAAGCTTTCTTT. Its translation is CASSDPGTGGSEAFF.

This clone has a single count. The chain carries TRBV4-1 and TRBJ2-5; no definite D call. With the DNA end fitting TRBJ2-7 better, the J assignment may be wrong. The germline CDR1 and CDR2 sequences are MGHRA and YSYEKL. This CDR3 spans 15 amino acids. CDR3 DNA: TGCGCCAGCAGCCAAGATGGTCAGGCTCTCTACGAGCAGTACTTC. Its translation is CASSQDGQALYEQYF.

The chain has TRBV30 and TRBJ1-2, with 7 bases fitting TRBD1. CDR3 length: 13 residues. The V gene end was trimmed by 0 bases and the J gene end by 4 bases; junction bases not matched to a gene: 2. CDR1 GTSNPN and CDR2 SVGIG come from the germline V gene (reference sequence). CDR3 nucleotide sequence: TGTGCCTGGAGTGTAGACAGGGTCTATGGCTACACCTTC. Translated, it gives CAWSVDRVYGYTF.

The V call is TRBV30, the J call TRBJ1-3; D is uncertain. Germline V gives CDR1 GTSNPN, CDR2 SVGIG (reference sequence). Trimming stripped 3 bases from V and 0 bases from J, with 12 bases between. The CDR3 totals 15 residues. The CDR3 nucleotides read TGTGCCTGGAGCAGAGGGCCTCCCTCTGGAAACACCATATATTTT. The encoded protein is CAWSRGPPSGNTIYF.

The V and J genes are TRBV19 and TRBJ2-3, with 11 bases that match TRBD2. J was trimmed by 4 bases and V by 6 bases; bases with no gene match: 9. Germline V gene data show CDR1 as LNHDA and CDR2 as SQIVND (reference sequence). The CDR3 totals 16 residues. In DNA form, the CDR3 reads TGTGCCAGTAGGGACTTTAGCGGGGGGGAGCCAGATACGCAGTATTTT. Translation gives CASRDFSGGEPDTQYF. Together with reference TRBV19 and TRBJ2-3, the CDR3 gives the full variable domain: DGGITQSPKYLFRKEGQNVTLSCEQNLNHDAMYWYRQDPGQGLRLIYYSQIVNDFQKGDIAEGYSVSREKKESFPLTVTSAQKNPTAFYLCASRDFSGGEPDTQYFGPGTRLTVL.